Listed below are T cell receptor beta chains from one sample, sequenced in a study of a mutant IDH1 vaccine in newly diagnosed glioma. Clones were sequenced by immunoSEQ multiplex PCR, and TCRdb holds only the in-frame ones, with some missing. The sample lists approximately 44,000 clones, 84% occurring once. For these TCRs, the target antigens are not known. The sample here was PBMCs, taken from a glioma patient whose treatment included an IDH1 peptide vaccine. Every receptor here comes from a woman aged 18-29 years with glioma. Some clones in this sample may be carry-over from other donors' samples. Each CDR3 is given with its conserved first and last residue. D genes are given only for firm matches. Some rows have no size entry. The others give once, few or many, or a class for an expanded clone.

cdr3_aa: CASSPREGQPNTEAFF
cdr3_nt: TGCGCCAGCAGCCCCCGGGAGGGGCAACCAAACACTGAAGCTTTCTTT
j_call: TRBJ1-1
clone_size: -
d_call: -
v_call: TRBV4-1

cdr3_aa: CSGEDEYGYTF
cdr3_nt: TGCAGCGGAGAAGACGAGTATGGCTACACCTTC
j_call: TRBJ1-2
clone_size: -
d_call: -
v_call: TRBV29-1

cdr3_aa: CASSGTAYGYTF
cdr3_nt: TGTGCCAGCAGTGGGACAGCGTATGGCTACACCTTC
j_call: TRBJ1-2
clone_size: -
d_call: TRBD1
v_call: TRBV6-5

cdr3_aa: CASSGPWDRGTAEEQFF
cdr3_nt: TGTGCCAGCAGTGGACCCTGGGACCGTGGGACCGCCGAGGAGCAGTTCTTC
j_call: TRBJ2-1
clone_size: -
d_call: -
v_call: TRBV6-1

cdr3_aa: CASSQVGGNGYTF
cdr3_nt: TGTGCCAGCAGCCAAGTAGGCGGGAATGGCTACACCTTC
j_call: TRBJ1-2
clone_size: -
d_call: -
v_call: TRBV14

cdr3_aa: CASSFDGPGQPQHF
cdr3_nt: TGTGCCAGCAGTTTTGACGGGCCCGGTCAGCCCCAGCATTTT
j_call: TRBJ1-5
clone_size: -
d_call: -
v_call: TRBV2

cdr3_aa: CASSLTTGQETQYF
cdr3_nt: TGTGCCAGCAGTTTAACGACGGGGCAAGAGACCCAGTACTTC
j_call: TRBJ2-5
clone_size: -
d_call: -
v_call: TRBV27

cdr3_aa: CASSEAYGYGYTF
cdr3_nt: TGTGCCAGCAGTGAAGCTTACGGTTATGGCTACACCTTC
j_call: TRBJ1-2
clone_size: once
d_call: -
v_call: TRBV6-1

cdr3_aa: CASSSFSGTGSTEAFF
cdr3_nt: TGTGCCAGCAGTTCTTTTTCCGGGACAGGGTCCACTGAAGCTTTCTTT
j_call: TRBJ1-1
clone_size: -
d_call: TRBD1
v_call: TRBV28

cdr3_aa: CATSPRSGANVLTF
cdr3_nt: TGTGCCACCAGCCCACGCTCTGGGGCCAACGTCCTGACTTTC
j_call: TRBJ2-6
clone_size: once
d_call: -
v_call: TRBV15

cdr3_aa: CSVGVGTGELFF
cdr3_nt: TGCAGCGTTGGGGTCGGTACCGGGGAGCTGTTTTTT
j_call: TRBJ2-2
clone_size: -
d_call: -
v_call: TRBV29-1

cdr3_aa: CATSPGTEDLATNEKLFF
cdr3_nt: TGTGCCACTAGCCCGGGGACAGAGGACCTAGCAACTAATGAAAAACTGTTTTTT
j_call: TRBJ1-4
clone_size: -
d_call: TRBD1
v_call: TRBV19

cdr3_aa: CASSVGGGYTF
cdr3_nt: TGTGCCAGCAGTGTCGGGGGAGGCTACACCTTC
j_call: TRBJ1-2
clone_size: -
d_call: -
v_call: TRBV6-1

cdr3_aa: CASSLSPGRSSYNEQFF
cdr3_nt: TGTGCCAGCAGTTTAAGTCCAGGGCGGAGCTCCTACAATGAGCAGTTCTTC
j_call: TRBJ2-1
clone_size: -
d_call: -
v_call: TRBV27

cdr3_aa: CASSPNRGHPSTDTQYF
cdr3_nt: TGTGCCAGTAGTCCCAACAGGGGGCACCCTAGCACAGATACGCAGTATTTT
j_call: TRBJ2-3
clone_size: -
d_call: TRBD1
v_call: TRBV19

cdr3_aa: CASSLRGQGAQGYGYTF
cdr3_nt: TGTGCCAGCAGCCTAAGAGGGCAGGGGGCGCAAGGATATGGCTACACCTTC
j_call: TRBJ1-2
clone_size: -
d_call: TRBD1
v_call: TRBV2

cdr3_aa: CASSQTGVGSYNSPLHF
cdr3_nt: TGTGCCAGCAGCCAAACAGGGGTGGGCTCCTATAATTCACCCCTCCACTTT
j_call: TRBJ1-6
clone_size: -
d_call: TRBD1
v_call: TRBV5-5

cdr3_aa: CASSSDNRGSTDTQYF
cdr3_nt: TGTGCCAGCAGCTCGGACAACAGGGGTAGCACAGATACGCAGTATTTT
j_call: TRBJ2-3
clone_size: -
d_call: TRBD1
v_call: TRBV5-6

cdr3_aa: CASSVEGENTEAFF
cdr3_nt: TGTGCCAGCAGCGTAGAGGGTGAGAACACTGAAGCTTTCTTT
j_call: TRBJ1-1
clone_size: -
d_call: -
v_call: TRBV9

cdr3_aa: CASSPGTGNSPLHF
cdr3_nt: TGTGCCAGCAGTCCCGGGACAGGAAATTCACCCCTCCACTTT
j_call: TRBJ1-6
clone_size: -
d_call: TRBD1
v_call: TRBV2

cdr3_aa: CSGAGLTNEKLFF
cdr3_nt: TGCAGCGGGGCGGGTTTAACTAATGAAAAACTGTTTTTT
j_call: TRBJ1-4
clone_size: -
d_call: -
v_call: TRBV29-1

cdr3_aa: CASLFTQAYNEQFF
cdr3_nt: TGTGCCAGCCTCTTTACACAGGCGTACAATGAGCAGTTCTTC
j_call: TRBJ2-1
clone_size: -
d_call: -
v_call: TRBV6-1

cdr3_aa: CAGGYGYTF
cdr3_nt: TGTGCCGGGGGATATGGCTACACCTTC
j_call: TRBJ1-2
clone_size: few
d_call: -
v_call: TRBV30

cdr3_aa: CASSPGQGWDGYTF
cdr3_nt: TGTGCCAGCAGCCCGGGACAGGGATGGGATGGCTACACCTTC
j_call: TRBJ1-2
clone_size: -
d_call: TRBD1
v_call: TRBV14

cdr3_aa: CASSYLQTGSYEQYF
cdr3_nt: TGTGCCAGCAGCTATCTTCAGACAGGTTCCTACGAGCAGTACTTC
j_call: TRBJ2-7
clone_size: -
d_call: -
v_call: TRBV7-2

cdr3_aa: CASSYTRTSGGETQYF
cdr3_nt: TGTGCCAGCAGTTACACCCGGACTAGCGGGGGGGAGACCCAGTACTTC
j_call: TRBJ2-5
clone_size: -
d_call: TRBD2
v_call: TRBV6-6

cdr3_aa: CAWLQRETQYF
cdr3_nt: TGTGCCTGGTTACAGCGGGAGACGCAGTATTTT
j_call: TRBJ2-3
clone_size: -
d_call: TRBD2
v_call: TRBV30

cdr3_aa: CASSQSRTAYNEQFF
cdr3_nt: TGTGCCAGCAGCCAATCCCGGACAGCGTACAATGAGCAGTTCTTC
j_call: TRBJ2-1
clone_size: -
d_call: -
v_call: TRBV16

cdr3_aa: CASSTGLVTDTQYF
cdr3_nt: TGTGCCAGCTCCACAGGGTTAGTCACAGATACGCAGTATTTT
j_call: TRBJ2-3
clone_size: -
d_call: -
v_call: TRBV7-3

cdr3_aa: CASSFINEKLFF
cdr3_nt: TGTGCCAGCAGCTTCATTAATGAAAAACTGTTTTTT
j_call: TRBJ1-4
clone_size: medium-sized
d_call: -
v_call: TRBV7-9

cdr3_aa: CATSREGTSPGSDYQETQYF
cdr3_nt: TGTGCCACCAGCAGAGAGGGGACTAGCCCTGGGAGTGATTACCAAGAGACCCAGTACTTC
j_call: TRBJ2-5
clone_size: -
d_call: TRBD2
v_call: TRBV15

cdr3_aa: CSVEDRRNYGYTF
cdr3_nt: TGCAGCGTTGAGGACAGGAGGAACTATGGCTACACCTTC
j_call: TRBJ1-2
clone_size: -
d_call: TRBD1
v_call: TRBV29-1

cdr3_aa: CASSLGQGARADTQYF
cdr3_nt: TGTGCCAGCAGCCTCGGACAGGGGGCGCGGGCAGATACGCAGTATTTT
j_call: TRBJ2-3
clone_size: once
d_call: TRBD1
v_call: TRBV9

cdr3_aa: CASSIVGPGSSSGANVLTF
cdr3_nt: TGTGCCAGTAGTATAGTCGGGCCAGGGTCAAGCTCTGGGGCCAACGTCCTGACTTTC
j_call: TRBJ2-6
clone_size: once
d_call: -
v_call: TRBV19

cdr3_aa: CASSLLGSPYEQYF
cdr3_nt: TGTGCCAGCAGTTTACTAGGGAGCCCATACGAGCAGTACTTC
j_call: TRBJ2-7
clone_size: -
d_call: -
v_call: TRBV27

cdr3_aa: CASSYSGTGVAVKLFF
cdr3_nt: TGTGCCAGCAGTTACTCGGGGACAGGCGTCGCCGTCAAACTGTTTTTT
j_call: TRBJ1-4
clone_size: once
d_call: TRBD1
v_call: TRBV6-5

cdr3_aa: CASSTGSRYGYTF
cdr3_nt: TGTGCCAGCTCGACAGGGTCGAGATATGGCTACACCTTC
j_call: TRBJ1-2
clone_size: -
d_call: TRBD1
v_call: TRBV5-4

cdr3_aa: CASSSIYEQFF
cdr3_nt: TGTGCCAGCAGCAGCATCTATGAGCAGTTCTTC
j_call: TRBJ2-1
clone_size: -
d_call: -
v_call: TRBV6-1

cdr3_aa: CASSLTGEGTEAFF
cdr3_nt: TGTGCCAGCAGCCTGACAGGGGAGGGGACTGAAGCTTTCTTT
j_call: TRBJ1-1
clone_size: -
d_call: TRBD1
v_call: TRBV11-2

cdr3_aa: CASSLEGNSYEQYF
cdr3_nt: TGCGCCAGCAGCTTGGAAGGGAACTCCTACGAGCAGTACTTC
j_call: TRBJ2-7
clone_size: -
d_call: -
v_call: TRBV5-1

cdr3_aa: CASSSGTGINYGYTF
cdr3_nt: TGTGCCAGCAGCTCCGGGACAGGGATTAACTATGGCTACACCTTC
j_call: TRBJ1-2
clone_size: -
d_call: TRBD1
v_call: TRBV7-9

cdr3_aa: CASRRREGGTGELFF
cdr3_nt: TGTGCCAGCAGAAGGAGGGAGGGTGGCACCGGGGAGCTGTTTTTT
j_call: TRBJ2-2
clone_size: -
d_call: TRBD2
v_call: TRBV2

cdr3_aa: CASSDESFAGGYTF
cdr3_nt: TGTGCCAGCAGTGACGAGTCCTTCGCTGGTGGCTACACCTTC
j_call: TRBJ1-2
clone_size: -
d_call: -
v_call: TRBV6-4

cdr3_aa: CASSKGQGNEKLFF
cdr3_nt: TGTGCCAGCAGTAAGGGACAAGGAAATGAAAAACTGTTTTTT
j_call: TRBJ1-4
clone_size: -
d_call: -
v_call: TRBV6-6

cdr3_aa: CASSRDRATETQYF
cdr3_nt: TGTGCCAGCAGCAGGGACAGAGCCACAGAGACCCAGTACTTC
j_call: TRBJ2-5
clone_size: -
d_call: TRBD1
v_call: TRBV27

cdr3_aa: CASSLVWGATEAFF
cdr3_nt: TGCGCCAGCAGCTTGGTCTGGGGGGCCACTGAAGCTTTCTTT
j_call: TRBJ1-1
clone_size: -
d_call: -
v_call: TRBV5-1

cdr3_aa: CASSQEGRGQYNEQFF
cdr3_nt: TGCGCCAGCAGCCAAGAGGGGCGGGGGCAGTACAATGAGCAGTTCTTC
j_call: TRBJ2-1
clone_size: -
d_call: -
v_call: TRBV4-3